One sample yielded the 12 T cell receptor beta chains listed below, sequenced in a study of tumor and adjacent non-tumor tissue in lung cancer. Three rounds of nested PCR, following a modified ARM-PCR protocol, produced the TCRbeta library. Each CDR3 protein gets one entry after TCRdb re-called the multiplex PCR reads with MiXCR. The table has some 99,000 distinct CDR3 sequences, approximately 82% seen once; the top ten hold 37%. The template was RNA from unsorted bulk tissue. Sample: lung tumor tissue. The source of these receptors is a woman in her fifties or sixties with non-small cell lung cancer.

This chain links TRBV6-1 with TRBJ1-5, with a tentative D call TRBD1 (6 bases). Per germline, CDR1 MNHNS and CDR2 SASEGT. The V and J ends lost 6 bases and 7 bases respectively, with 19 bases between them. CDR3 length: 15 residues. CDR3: CASSPDTGTNQPQHF. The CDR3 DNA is TGTGCCAGCAGCCCCGACACAGGGACGAACCAGCCCCAGCATTTT.

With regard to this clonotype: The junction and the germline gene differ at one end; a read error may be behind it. The DNA for the CDR3 is TGCGCCAGCAGCCAAGAGTCTAGGTTAAATCAACCCCAGCATTTT. It encodes CASSQESRLNQPQHF. The J gene is TRBJ1-5, the V gene TRBV4-1; no clear D. Germline V gene sequence: CDR1 MGHRA, CDR2 YSYEKL. The CDR3 extends over 15 amino acids.

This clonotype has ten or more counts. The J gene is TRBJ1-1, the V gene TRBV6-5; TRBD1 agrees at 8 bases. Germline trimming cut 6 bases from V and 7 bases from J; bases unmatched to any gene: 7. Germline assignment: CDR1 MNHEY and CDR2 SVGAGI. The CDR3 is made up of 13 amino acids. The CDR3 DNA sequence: TGTGCCAGCAGCCCTACAGGGGGTCTTGAAGCTTTCTTT. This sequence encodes CASSPTGGLEAFF.

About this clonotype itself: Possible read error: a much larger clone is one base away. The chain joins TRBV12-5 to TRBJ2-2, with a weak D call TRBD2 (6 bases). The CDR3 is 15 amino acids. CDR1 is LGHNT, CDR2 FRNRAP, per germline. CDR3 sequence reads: CDSGLTGRETGELFF. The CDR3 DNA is TGTGATAGTGGTTTGACCGGGAGAGAAACCGGGGAGCTGTTTTTT.

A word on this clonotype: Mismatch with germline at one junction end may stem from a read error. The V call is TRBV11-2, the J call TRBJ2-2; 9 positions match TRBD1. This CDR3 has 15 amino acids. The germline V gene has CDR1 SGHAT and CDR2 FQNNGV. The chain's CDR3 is CASDSGTGHTEELFF. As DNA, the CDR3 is TGTGCCAGCGACTCTGGGACAGGGCACACCGAGGAGCTGTTTTTT.

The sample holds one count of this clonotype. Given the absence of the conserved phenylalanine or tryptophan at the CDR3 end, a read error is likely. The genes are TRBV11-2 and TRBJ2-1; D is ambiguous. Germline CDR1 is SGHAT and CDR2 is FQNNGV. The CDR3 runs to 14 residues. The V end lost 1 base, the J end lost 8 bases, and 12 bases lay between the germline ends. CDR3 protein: CASSLGYRVDEQFL. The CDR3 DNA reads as TGTGCCAGCAGCTTAGGCTACAGAGTCGATGAGCAGTTCTTA.

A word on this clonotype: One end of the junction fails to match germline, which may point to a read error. The CDR3 DNA reads TGTGCCAGTAGTCATACAGGGGCCAAAACCATTCAGTACTTC. Translating it yields CASSHTGAKTIQYF. The chain combines TRBV11-2 with TRBJ2-4, with 7 positions matching TRBD1. The germline gives CDR1 SGHAT, CDR2 FQNNGV. This CDR3 spans 14 amino acids.

CDR3 loop: CASSFGTASIGTQYF. The DNA of the CDR3 is TGTGCCAGCAGCTTCGGGACGGCTAGCATAGGTACGCAGTATTTT. V gene TRBV7-8 combines with J gene TRBJ2-3; the D call may be TRBD1 or TRBD2 (5 bases each). Germline V gene data show CDR1 as SGHVS and CDR2 as FQNEAQ. CDR3 size: 15 residues. V was cut by 3 bases and J by 8 bases, with 18 bases left in between.

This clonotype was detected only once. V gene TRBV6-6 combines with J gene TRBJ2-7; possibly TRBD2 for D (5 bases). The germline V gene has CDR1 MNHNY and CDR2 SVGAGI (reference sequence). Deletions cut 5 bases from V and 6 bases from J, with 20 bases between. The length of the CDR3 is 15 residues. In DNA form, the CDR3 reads TGTGCCAGCAGTCGCCAGACACGGGGTGACTGCGAGCAGTACTTC. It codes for CASSRQTRGDCEQYF.

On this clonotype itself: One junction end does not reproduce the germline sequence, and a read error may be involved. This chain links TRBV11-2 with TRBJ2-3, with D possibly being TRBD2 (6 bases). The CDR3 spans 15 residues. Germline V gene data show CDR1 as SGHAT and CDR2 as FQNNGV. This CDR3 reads CASSATGTVTDKQYF. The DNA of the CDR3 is TGTGCCAGCAGCGCCACCGGGACTGTCACAGATAAGCAGTATTTT.

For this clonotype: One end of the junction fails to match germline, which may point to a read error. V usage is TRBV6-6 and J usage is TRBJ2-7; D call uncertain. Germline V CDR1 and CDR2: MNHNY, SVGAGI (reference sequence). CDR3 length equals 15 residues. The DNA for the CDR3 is TGTGCCTGCAGTCGCCAGACATGGAGTGACTACGAGCAGTACTTC. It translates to CACSRQTWSDYEQYF.

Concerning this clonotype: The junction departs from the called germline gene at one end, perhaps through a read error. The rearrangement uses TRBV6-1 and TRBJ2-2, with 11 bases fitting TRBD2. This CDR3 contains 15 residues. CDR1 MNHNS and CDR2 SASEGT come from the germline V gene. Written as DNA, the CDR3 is TGCGCCAGCAGCCAGACTAGCGGGGACACCGGGGAGCTGTTTTTT. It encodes CASSQTSGDTGELFF.